The sequence of this TCR beta chain was determined in a study of T cells in Graves' hyperthyroidism and ophthalmopathy (dated by TCRdb to the late 2010s). Describing the broader study: Peripheral blood was collected at initial diagnosis, before any treatment. To identify distinguishing TCR V-J signatures, a discovery cohort of around 100 patients was used, comprising 43 with Graves' ophthalmopathy and 57 with stable Graves' hyperthyroidism. Whether ophthalmopathy could be predicted prospectively was tested in an independent validation cohort made up of 18 hyperthyroidism patients plus 17 patients who later progressed to ophthalmopathy. The 100 discovery patients were randomly split 7:3 into training and test sets. The study also compared thyroid tissue and blood T-cell repertoires from about six Graves' hyperthyroidism patients. Following sampling, methimazole starting at 30 mg daily was given to hyperthyroidism patients, and high-dose intravenous methylprednisolone was given to ophthalmopathy patients. According to the paper, TCR Vbeta CDR3 sequencing was carried out on over 130 peripheral blood samples, which came from some 41 ophthalmopathy, approximately 78 hyperthyroidism and 17 progressor patients.

The germline V gene sets CDR1 to SGDLS and CDR2 to YYNGEE. The junction shows trimming of 2 bases on V and 2 bases on J, plus 9 bases between the germline ends. The CDR3, from cysteine to phenylalanine, totals 14 residues. Of the read, only the CDR3 DNA is kept; its 42 bases are in frame from base 1. The TCR beta CDR3 regions were amplified from the RNA transcripts. A first-round RT-PCR of the TCR CDR3 used the HTBI primer set with the Qiagen OneStep RT-PCR kit. The libraries were constructed in a second round of multiplex PCR and then size-selected and purified. The libraries were sequenced on an Illumina HiSeq2000 using paired-end 100 bp reads. Per the original workflow: SOAPnuke was used to process the raw data, removing reads that contained adapters or uncalled bases, had a mean Phred below 15, or lacked an exact match to the constant primer or identifier. COPE v1.2.5 was used to merge the high-quality paired reads, and each unique nucleotide sequence was defined as a clonotype. MiTCR v1.1 was used to align the clonotypes against IMGT TRBV, TRBD and TRBJ reference segments. The analysis was restricted to V-J combinations with a frequency above 0.0001, which together covered 98% to 99.2% of the repertoires. The TCS score was defined as F50 (clonal expansion) divided by E x V (chaos), with BLOSUM62-based TCRdist calculated between CDR3 peptides within each V-J. Welch's t-statistics and random forest reduced several hundred V-J features to 10 to 15, which were used in a naive Bayes classifier (R e1071). TCRdb reprocessing: public reads trimmed at Q25 with fastp, clones called with MiXCR, in-frame beta chains kept. A single entry per CDR3 protein holds the most common genes and DNA from its merged rows. In this record, the V and J calls reflect TCRdb's handling and not the investigators' own analysis. This sample gives about 400,000 distinct CDR3 sequences in total; approximately 15% of them show up just once. The ten largest clones capture roughly 33% of the sample.

Study-wide findings and limitations: No statistical method was used to fix the sample size in advance, and group allocation was not hidden from the investigators. In validation, the model predicted progression to ophthalmopathy a median of roughly six months before onset, with about 64% sensitivity and about 75% specificity. Blood samples also contained most of the expanded thyroid clonotypes (frequency above 0.001), which suggests that blood repertoires may reflect thyroid immune responses. A 13 V-J signature model separated ophthalmopathy from stable hyperthyroidism, with over 85% sensitivity and about 81% specificity in cross-validation and 80%/75% in testing.

Stable Graves' hyperthyroidism was defined as the absence of progression to ophthalmopathy over 18 months of follow-up. The hyperthyroidism patients were between 18 and 65 years old and newly diagnosed, with a disease duration of less than 2 months. Exclusion was applied to patients with uncontrolled infections, other autoimmune diseases, pregnancy or lactation. Diagnoses were established on the basis of clinical symptoms, serum thyroxine and TRAb, thyroid ultrasound, and orbital computed tomography. PBMCs were isolated from approximately 10 ml of fresh peripheral blood by Ficoll-Paque density gradient centrifugation. Total RNA was extracted using Trizol reagent, and RNA quality was assessed on an Agilent 2100 Bioanalyzer. With respect to this clonotype: It has no known antigen specificity. The record has no base qualities; no much larger clone is one base away.

Material for sequencing was blood. The chain couples TRBV9 to TRBJ2-3; the D gene is unclear. The receptor was isolated from a woman in her twenties or thirties with Graves' hyperthyroidism. The sequenced DNA is TGTGCCAGCAGCGTTTCACCCGACACAGATACGCAGTATTTT. This translates into CASSVSPDTDTQYF.